This T cell receptor (beta chain) was captured by sequencing in a study of glioma-infiltrating T cells. TCR alpha and beta CDR3 regions were amplified from RNA using iRepertoire nested multiplex PCR. Input was about 85-400 ng of tissue mRNA or PBMC total RNA. One entry per CDR3 protein results from TCRdb running MiXCR on the multiplex PCR reads. This table has 400,000 or so distinct CDR3 sequences, 41% appearing once. For this clonotype: Its cognate antigen is unknown. Since a much larger clone is just one base distant, this may be a read error.

Notes on the study in general: Tissue-blood divergence was below expectation in non-neoplastic patients, above in gliomas.

Material for sequencing was glioma tissue, nonneoplastic brain tissue, or PBMCs (not recorded which). This TCR came from a human donor with low-grade glioma or glioblastoma, undergoing nonglioma brain surgery, or in good health (not recorded which).

Here the CDR3 reads CASSEDRGTESFF. The CDR3 DNA follows: TGTGCCAGCAGTGAAGACAGGGGCACTGAATCTTTCTTT. The V call is TRBV7-2, the J call TRBJ1-1; 8 bases line up with TRBD1. Germline V gene data show CDR1 as SGHTA and CDR2 as FQGNSA. CDR3 length equals 13 residues.